Shown below are 29 T cell receptor beta chains from a single sample sequenced in a study of PD-1 blockade in classical Hodgkin lymphoma. Assay: immunoSEQ multiplex PCR; the TCRdb copy retains only in-frame clones and omits some. The table has 10,000 to 15,000 clones, roughly 86% seen once. Specified time point: cycle 4 day 1 (C4D1), after more than 5 weeks of nivolumab. All trial patients relapsed after autologous stem cell transplantation. Isolation of CD4+ T cells from thawed PBMCs was performed by magnetic negative selection. The source material was CD4+ T cells from blood, sampled before the fourth cycle of nivolumab. The receptors stem from a human donor with classical Hodgkin lymphoma.

This clone was detected only once. The rearrangement joins TRBV5-1 to TRBJ2-3; D perhaps matches TRBD1 (5 bases). Trimming took 4 bases from V and 5 from J, leaving 17 bases between them. Germline CDR1 reads SGHRS; CDR2 reads YFSETQ. This CDR3 is 15 amino acids long. CDR3 residues: CASSPGSGWGDTQYF. The CDR3 DNA reads TGCGCCAGCAGCCCTGGTTCAGGGTGGGGAGATACGCAGTATTTT.

The chain couples TRBV5-1 to TRBJ2-7; D perhaps matches TRBD1 (6 bases). V was shortened by 0 bases and J by 3 bases, with 16 bases between the two germline ends. The CDR3 has 16 residues. Germline V gene lookup returns CDR1 SGHRS and CDR2 YFSETQ. The CDR3 loop is CASSLGGKQGYYEQYF. The CDR3 DNA is TGCGCCAGCAGCTTGGGCGGAAAACAGGGATACTACGAGCAGTACTTC.

This clone was recorded once. The chain has TRBV2 and TRBJ1-6; 8 bases line up with TRBD1. This CDR3 is built from 16 residues. V lost 3 bases to trimming and J lost 9 bases; unmatched junction nucleotides: 10. Germline-derived CDR1 and CDR2 are SNHLY and FYNNEI. The CDR3: CASSEQGAGVGSPLHF. The CDR3 DNA reads as TGTGCCAGCAGTGAGCAGGGGGCCGGCGTGGGTTCACCCCTCCACTTT.

The chain links TRBV2 to TRBJ2-7; 9 bases fit TRBD1. After removal of 3 bases from V and 6 bases from J, the junction contained 6 bases not matched to a gene. CDR1 and CDR2 (germline): SNHLY, FYNNEI. The CDR3 sequence is 14 residues long. The DNA for the CDR3 is TGTGCCAGCAGTGAGTACAGGGGGCGAGTCGAGCAGTACTTC. It yields the protein CASSEYRGRVEQYF.

The chain recombines TRBV28 with TRBJ2-7; 7 nucleotides agree with TRBD2. CDR3 length: 18 amino acids. Germline lookup yields CDR1 MDHEN and CDR2 SYDVKM. The V gene end was trimmed by 3 bases and the J gene end by 1 base; junction bases not matched to a gene: 15. Written as DNA, the CDR3 is TGTGCCAGCAGTTTTTGGAACATACCAGGACTAGAGTCCTACGAGCAGTACTTC. Translated, it gives CASSFWNIPGLESYEQYF. The variable domain in full, with the rest retrieved from reference TRBV28 and TRBJ2-7, is DVKVTQSSRYLVKRTGEKVFLECVQDMDHENMFWYRQDPGLGLRLIYFSYDVKMKEKGDIPEGYSVSREKKERFSLILESASTNQTSMYLCASSFWNIPGLESYEQYFGPGTRLTVT.

This sequence joins TRBV2 and TRBJ2-3; 7 nucleotides line up with TRBD1. Trimming removed 7 bases from V and 1 base from J; junction bases left unmatched: 5. This CDR3 is 14 amino acids long. Germline V gives CDR1 SNHLY, CDR2 FYNNEI. The CDR3 here is CASNVQGRTDTQYF. In DNA, the CDR3 is TGTGCCAGCAATGTACAGGGGCGCACAGATACGCAGTATTTT.

The chain joins TRBV2 to TRBJ2-3, with a possible D match to TRBD1 (5 bases). Germline-derived CDR1 and CDR2 are SNHLY and FYNNEI. Trimming stripped 4 bases from V and 0 bases from J, with 8 bases between. The CDR3 contains 14 residues. In DNA form, the CDR3 reads TGTGCCAGCAGTGCACAGGCGAGCACAGATACGCAGTATTTT. This translates into CASSAQASTDTQYF.

The chain uses TRBV27 and TRBJ2-1; perhaps TRBD2 as D (5 bases). CDR1 MNHEY and CDR2 SMNVEV come from the germline V gene (reference sequence). The length of the CDR3 is 15 residues. V was trimmed by 6 bases and J by 7 bases, leaving 19 bases between them. For the CDR3, the DNA is TGTGCCAGCAGGTTCCGGGGTACTATTGCAAATGAGCAGTTCTTC. Protein product: CASRFRGTIANEQFF.

V and J are TRBV5-1 and TRBJ2-7; the D is unclear. V gave up 3 bases and J gave up 2 bases, with 6 bases separating them. Germline CDR1 SGHRS, CDR2 YFSETQ. CDR3 length: 12 residues. CDR3 amino acids: CASSSLTYEQYF. Here the CDR3 DNA reads TGCGCCAGCAGCTCCCTTACCTACGAGCAGTACTTC.

The V gene is TRBV19, the J gene TRBJ1-5; 8 bases agree with TRBD1. The J segment lost 1 base and the V segment lost 3 bases, leaving 5 bases of the junction unmatched. Germline V gene data show CDR1 as LNHDA and CDR2 as SQIVND (reference sequence). CDR3 length: 16 residues. The CDR3 reads CASSIGQGLSNQPQHF. In DNA, the CDR3 is TGTGCCAGTAGTATCGGACAGGGATTGAGCAATCAGCCCCAGCATTTT. The full variable domain, its missing parts supplied by reference TRBV19 and TRBJ1-5, is DGGITQSPKYLFRKEGQNVTLSCEQNLNHDAMYWYRQDPGQGLRLIYYSQIVNDFQKGDIAEGYSVSREKKESFPLTVTSAQKNPTAFYLCASSIGQGLSNQPQHFGDGTRLSIL.

In its sample, this clone was seen a few times. This chain links TRBV5-1 with TRBJ2-2, with D possibly matching TRBD1 (6 bases). Germline CDR1 and CDR2: SGHRS and YFSETQ. V shed 0 bases and J shed 6 bases, with 12 bases lying between them. This CDR3 has 15 residues. CDR3 sequence reads: CASSLERPGAGELFF. The DNA for the CDR3 is TGCGCCAGCAGCTTGGAGAGGCCAGGGGCCGGGGAGCTGTTTTTT.

The chain recombines TRBV28 with TRBJ1-2; no reliable D call. Germline V gives CDR1 MDHEN, CDR2 SYDVKM. The CDR3 length is 12 residues. Deletions cut 3 bases from V and 3 bases from J, with 5 bases between. The CDR3, as DNA: TGTGCCAGCAGTTTCCTCTACTATGGCTACACCTTC. Translated: CASSFLYYGYTF.

V is TRBV2 and J is TRBJ1-4; unclear D gene. V was shortened by 4 bases and J by 7 bases, with 13 bases between the two germline ends. From germline, CDR1 is SNHLY and CDR2 FYNNEI. The CDR3 sequence is 14 residues long. CDR3 nucleotide sequence: TGTGCCAGCAGTGTGGCCAGGCCGCCTGAAAAACTGTTTTTT. Translation gives CASSVARPPEKLFF.

This clone was recorded a few times. The gene calls are TRBV28 and TRBJ1-6, with D hard to call. Germline V gene lookup returns CDR1 MDHEN and CDR2 SYDVKM. CDR3 length: 12 amino acids. V lost 4 bases to trimming and J lost 7 bases, with 5 bases between them. The CDR3 sequence: CASSSGNSPLHF. In DNA form, the CDR3 reads TGTGCCAGCAGTTCGGGCAATTCACCCCTCCACTTT.

The V call is TRBV18, the J call TRBJ2-3, with 15 positions matching TRBD2. Germline lookup yields CDR1 KGHSH and CDR2 LQKENI. V dropped 3 bases and J dropped 6; count of bases not matched to a gene: 7. CDR3 length: 17 residues. The CDR3 bases are TGTGCCAGCTCACCGATGGGACTAGCGGGAGGTAGTGATACGCAGTATTTT. Encoded protein: CASSPMGLAGGSDTQYF.

The table lists this clone with a count of one. The CDR3 region is CASSLSLLNEQFF. The CDR3, as DNA: TGTGCCAGCAGCTTATCACTGTTGAATGAGCAGTTCTTC. V gene TRBV11-2 combines with J gene TRBJ2-1, with D unclear. There are 13 residues in the CDR3. With 2 bases removed from V and 7 bases from J, the gap between germline ends came to 9 bases. The germline V gene encodes CDR1 SGHAT and CDR2 FQNNGV.

Only one count was recorded for this clone. The chain couples TRBV14 to TRBJ1-3; D uncertain. Germline CDR1 SGHDN, CDR2 FVKESK. V was trimmed by 0 bases and J by 0 bases, leaving 12 bases between them. The CDR3 loop spans 17 amino acids. CDR3 amino acids: CASSQESGLASGNTIYF. CDR3 DNA sequence: TGTGCCAGCAGCCAAGAGTCCGGGCTCGCCTCTGGAAACACCATATATTTT.

The chain links TRBV27 to TRBJ2-5, with TRBD2 identical over 8 bases. The V segment lost 4 bases and the J segment 1 base; nucleotides outside the gene matches: 5. CDR1 MNHEY and CDR2 SMNVEV come from the germline V gene (reference sequence). This CDR3 is 15 amino acids long. CDR3 region: CASSSASGFQETQYF. As DNA, the CDR3 is TGTGCCAGCAGTTCGGCTAGCGGGTTCCAAGAGACCCAGTACTTC.

CDR3 sequence reads: CASSIQGVLSTDTQYF. The CDR3 DNA reads TGCGCCAGCAGCATACAGGGGGTACTTAGCACAGATACGCAGTATTTT. The V call is TRBV5-1, the J call TRBJ2-3; 8 positions match TRBD1. V lost 4 bases and J lost 0; bases outside the gene matches: 7. Germline CDR1 is SGHRS and CDR2 is YFSETQ. This CDR3 contains 16 residues.

The chain combines TRBV5-4 with TRBJ1-1; TRBD1 matches 8 bases. Germline lookup yields CDR1 SGHNT and CDR2 YYREEE (reference sequence). There are 16 residues in the CDR3. The V segment lost 4 bases and the J segment 0 bases; nucleotides outside the gene matches: 8. The CDR3 region is CASSLQGQGMNTEAFF. Written as DNA, the CDR3 is TGTGCCAGCAGCCTACAAGGACAGGGAATGAACACTGAAGCTTTCTTT.

The gene calls are TRBV7-6 and TRBJ2-1; D ambiguous. Germline V gene lookup returns CDR1 SGHVS and CDR2 FNYEAQ. Trimming pared 1 base from V and 0 bases from J, leaving 4 bases between. The CDR3 runs to 14 residues. CDR3 nucleotide sequence: TGTGCCAGCAGCTTAGAGGGCTCCTACAATGAGCAGTTCTTC. Translation gives CASSLEGSYNEQFF.

The rearrangement joins TRBV12-1 to TRBJ1-1; the table's D call, TRBD1, was not checked against the DNA. TRBV12-1 corresponds to a pseudogene. There are 15 residues in the CDR3. For the CDR3, the DNA is TGTGCCAGCAGCTTTGAGGACAGGGAGGACACTGAAGCTTTCTTT. It codes for CASSFEDREDTEAFF.

J is TRBJ2-3 and V is TRBV19; D ambiguous. This CDR3 is built from 15 residues. V gave up 3 bases and J gave up 2 bases, with 12 bases separating them. CDR1 LNHDA and CDR2 SQIVND come from the germline V gene (reference sequence). The CDR3 spells CASSIYGLDTDTQYF. In DNA, the CDR3 is TGTGCCAGTAGTATCTACGGATTAGACACAGATACGCAGTATTTT.

The V and J genes are TRBV30 and TRBJ2-7; perhaps TRBD2 as D (7 bases). This CDR3 is built from 12 residues. Germline CDR1 is GTSNPN and CDR2 is SVGIG (reference sequence). V was cut by 8 bases and J by 9 bases, with 20 bases left in between. The CDR3 DNA sequence: TGTGCCACACAATCGGGGGGCGCGGGGCAGTACTTC. Translating gives CATQSGGAGQYF.

V and J are TRBV5-1 and TRBJ2-1; D gene unclear. The CDR3 sequence is 13 residues long. Germline assignment: CDR1 SGHRS and CDR2 YFSETQ. The ends were cut back, 6 bases at V and 2 bases at J, with 9 bases in the middle. In nucleotides, the CDR3 is TGCGCCAGCACCTTAGAGACCTACAATGAGCAGTTCTTC. This gives the protein CASTLETYNEQFF.

The CDR3 loop reads CASGQRAFF. The CDR3, as DNA: TGTGCCAGCGGGCAAAGGGCTTTCTTT. The gene calls are TRBV6-4 and TRBJ1-1; the D is unclear. Trimming removed 8 bases from V and 11 bases from J, with 9 bases in between. CDR1 MRHNA and CDR2 SNTAGT come from the germline V gene. The CDR3 consists of 9 residues.

Note on this clone: Other nucleotide sequences from this sample produce the same CDR3. The chain links TRBV28 to TRBJ1-2, with 8 nucleotides matching TRBD1. Germline V gene lookup returns CDR1 MDHEN and CDR2 SYDVKM. The ends lost 4 bases at V and 0 bases at J; junction bases unmatched: 4. The CDR3 runs to 15 residues. Here the CDR3 reads CASSSTGGANYGYTF. The CDR3 nucleotides read TGTGCCAGCAGTTCTACAGGGGGAGCTAACTATGGCTACACCTTC.

Concerning this clone: Compared with germline, one end of the junction differs, possibly owing to a read error. The V and J genes are TRBV20-1 and TRBJ1-5, with D maybe TRBD1 (6 bases). The germline gives CDR1 DFQATT, CDR2 SNEGSKA (reference sequence). The CDR3 runs to 11 residues. CDR3 residues: CSARDKGPGAF. The CDR3 DNA reads TGCAGTGCTAGAGATAAGGGACCAGGGGCTTTT.

This clone was recorded a few times. The chain carries TRBV7-9 and TRBJ1-6; D perhaps matches TRBD1 (6 bases). Trimming removed 1 base at V and 9 bases at J, with 10 bases between. Germline CDR1 and CDR2: SEHNR and FQNEAQ (reference sequence). This CDR3 contains 14 residues. CDR3 region: CASSLEQGGSPLHF. The CDR3 DNA reads as TGTGCCAGCAGCTTAGAACAGGGCGGTTCACCCCTCCACTTT. The full variable domain, with the rest looked up from reference TRBV7-9 and TRBJ1-6, is DTGVSQNPRHKITKRGQNVTFRCDPISEHNRLYWYRQTLGQGPEFLTYFQNEAQLEKSRLLSDRFSAERPKGSFSTLEIQRTEQGDSAMYLCASSLEQGGSPLHFGNGTRLTVT.